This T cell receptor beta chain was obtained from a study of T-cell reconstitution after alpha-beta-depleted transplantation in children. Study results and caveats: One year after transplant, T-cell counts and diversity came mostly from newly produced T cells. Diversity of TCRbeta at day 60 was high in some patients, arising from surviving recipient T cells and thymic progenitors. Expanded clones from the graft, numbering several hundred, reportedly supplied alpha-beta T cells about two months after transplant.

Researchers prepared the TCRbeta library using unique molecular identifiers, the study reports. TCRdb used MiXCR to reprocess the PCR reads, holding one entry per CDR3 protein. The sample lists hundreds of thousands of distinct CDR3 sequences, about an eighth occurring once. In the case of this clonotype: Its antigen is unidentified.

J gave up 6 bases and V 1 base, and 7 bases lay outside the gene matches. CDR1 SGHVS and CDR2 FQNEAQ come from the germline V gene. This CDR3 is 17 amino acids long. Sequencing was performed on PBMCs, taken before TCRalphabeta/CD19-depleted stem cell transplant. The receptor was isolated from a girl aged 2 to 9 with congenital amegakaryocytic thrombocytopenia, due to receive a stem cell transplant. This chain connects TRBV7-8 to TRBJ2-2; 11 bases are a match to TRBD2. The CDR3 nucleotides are TGTGCCAGCAGCTTAGAAGATAGCGGGAGGGCCCCCGGGGAGCTGTTTTTT. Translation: CASSLEDSGRAPGELFF. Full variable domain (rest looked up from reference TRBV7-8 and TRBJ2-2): GAGVSQSPRYKVAKRGQDVALRCDPISGHVSLFWYQQALGQGPEFLTYFQNEAQLDKSGLPSDRFFAERPEGSVSTLKIQRTQQEDSAVYLCASSLEDSGRAPGELFFGEGSRLTVL.